Listed below are T cell receptor beta chains from one sample, sequenced in a study of blood T cell repertoires in COVID-19. TCRdb's copy holds only in-frame clones and misses some; the assay was immunoSEQ multiplex PCR. The table has roughly 120,000 clones, roughly 83% seen once. The source material was peripheral blood. All receptors derive from a human donor in a cohort sampled during active COVID-19. The CDR3 runs from the conserved cysteine through the conserved F or W. Fields, in order: J gene, clone size, D gene, V gene, CDR3 protein, CDR3 DNA. D genes are given only for firm matches. Clone size is stated in some rows and not others, as once, few, many or a class when expanded.

TRBJ2-1 | NA | TRBD2 | TRBV6-5 | CASSYSLAGNNEQFF | TGTGCCAGCAGTTACTCGTTAGCGGGGAACAATGAGCAGTTCTTC
TRBJ2-1 | NA | TRBD2 | TRBV9 | CASSPPGTSGRNEQFF | TGTGCCAGCAGCCCCCCCGGGACTAGCGGGAGGAATGAGCAGTTCTTC
TRBJ2-1 | NA | TRBD2 | TRBV14 | CASSQLAGAGHNEQFF | TGTGCCAGCAGCCAATTAGCGGGGGCAGGCCACAATGAGCAGTTCTTC
TRBJ2-5 | NA | TRBD1 | TRBV6-5 | CASSYRTGARQTQYF | TGTGCCAGCAGTTACAGGACAGGGGCAAGGCAAACCCAGTACTTC
TRBJ2-5 | NA | TRBD2 | TRBV7-3 | CASSLPGLAGGPEETQYF | TGTGCCAGCAGCTTACCGGGACTAGCGGGAGGACCGGAAGAGACCCAGTACTTC
TRBJ2-5 | NA | TRBD2 | TRBV5-6 | CASSSGLAEETQYF | TGTGCCAGCAGCTCGGGACTAGCGGAAGAGACCCAGTACTTC
TRBJ1-4 | NA | NA | TRBV12-3/TRBV12-4 | CASSNSGFEKLFF | TGTGCCAGCAGCAACTCAGGGTTTGAAAAACTGTTTTTT
TRBJ2-6 | once | NA | TRBV19 | CASRRQSGSGANVLTF | TGTGCCAGTAGAAGACAGTCAGGCTCTGGGGCCAACGTCCTGACTTTC
TRBJ2-1 | few | NA | TRBV2 | CASSENFPSEQFF | TGTGCCAGCAGTGAAAACTTCCCAAGTGAGCAGTTCTTC
TRBJ1-1 | few | NA | TRBV7-9 | CASSLAGGADGAFF | TGTGCCAGCAGCTTAGCCGGCGGGGCCGATGGGGCTTTCTTT
TRBJ1-1 | few | NA | TRBV3-1/TRBV3-2 | CASSQDEAYGTEAFF | TGTGCCAGCAGCCAAGACGAGGCATACGGCACTGAAGCTTTCTTT
TRBJ1-3 | NA | NA | TRBV19 | CASQAGRGSGNTIYF | TGTGCCAGCCAGGCGGGCCGAGGTTCTGGAAACACCATATATTTT
TRBJ2-3 | NA | TRBD2 | TRBV4-1 | CASSQVRLAGATDTQYF | TGCGCCAGCAGCCAAGTCAGGCTAGCGGGAGCCACAGATACGCAGTATTTT
TRBJ1-1 | few | TRBD1 | TRBV5-1 | CASSPDRDTEAFF | TGCGCCAGCAGCCCGGACAGGGACACTGAAGCTTTCTTT
TRBJ2-1 | NA | TRBD2 | TRBV7-9 | CASSLSLAGGQRLVNEQFF | TGTGCCAGCAGCTTGAGTCTAGCGGGAGGTCAAAGGTTGGTGAATGAGCAGTTCTTC
TRBJ2-7 | NA | NA | TRBV28 | CASSLTSSYEQYF | TGTGCCAGCAGTTTAACTAGCTCCTACGAGCAGTACTTC
TRBJ2-1 | NA | TRBD2 | TRBV19 | CASSTWGTSGTRSYNEQFF | TGTGCCAGTAGTACCTGGGGAACTAGCGGGACGAGGTCCTACAATGAGCAGTTCTTC
TRBJ2-4 | NA | NA | TRBV6-1 | CASSDGYSKNIQYF | TGTGCCAGCAGTGACGGGTACTCCAAAAACATTCAGTACTTC
TRBJ2-3 | NA | NA | TRBV7-2 | CASSYRQGTDTQYF | TGTGCCAGCAGCTATAGACAGGGCACAGATACGCAGTATTTT
TRBJ2-2 | NA | TRBD1 | TRBV6-5 | CASRGQGNTGELFF | TGTGCCAGCAGGGGACAGGGGAACACCGGGGAGCTGTTTTTT
TRBJ2-1 | NA | NA | TRBV2 | CASSEVVAGPDNEQFF | TGTGCCAGCAGTGAAGTAGTGGCGGGACCAGACAATGAGCAGTTCTTC
TRBJ1-2 | few | NA | TRBV6-5 | CASSWARGGANYGYTF | TGTGCCAGCAGTTGGGCTCGGGGGGGAGCTAACTATGGCTACACCTTC
TRBJ2-1 | NA | TRBD2 | TRBV7-2 | CASSRTSAASSYNEQFF | TGTGCCAGCAGTCGGACTAGCGCGGCAAGCTCCTACAATGAGCAGTTCTTC
TRBJ2-1 | once | TRBD2 | TRBV19 | CASSIPLAGPYNEQFF | TGTGCCAGTAGTATCCCCCTAGCGGGCCCCTACAATGAGCAGTTCTTC
TRBJ2-7 | NA | NA | TRBV29-1 | CSGGYSYEQYF | TGCAGCGGCGGGTATAGCTACGAGCAGTACTTC
TRBJ1-2 | NA | TRBD1 | TRBV5-1 | CASSFQGAPNYGYTF | TGCGCCAGCAGCTTCCAGGGGGCCCCTAACTATGGCTACACCTTC
TRBJ2-7 | few | TRBD1 | TRBV2 | CASSEYVGQGNSEQYF | TGTGCCAGCAGTGAATACGTGGGACAGGGGAATTCCGAGCAGTACTTC
TRBJ2-3 | NA | NA | TRBV9 | CASTPGPLGTDTQYF | TGTGCCAGCACCCCTGGCCCGCTGGGCACAGATACGCAGTATTTT
TRBJ2-2 | NA | TRBD1 | TRBV19 | CASRPGGSANTGELFF | TGTGCCAGTAGACCAGGGGGCAGCGCGAACACCGGGGAGCTGTTTTTT
TRBJ2-7 | NA | TRBD1 | TRBV11-2 | CASSLGAGGTGEQYF | TGTGCCAGCAGCTTAGGTGCAGGGGGAACAGGCGAGCAGTACTTC
TRBJ2-1 | NA | TRBD1 | TRBV5-4 | CASSLLGGNEQFF | TGTGCCAGCAGCTTGTTAGGGGGCAACGAGCAGTTCTTC
TRBJ2-7 | few | TRBD1 | TRBV5-6 | CASSPDRVFYEQYF | TGTGCCAGCAGCCCGGACAGGGTGTTCTACGAGCAGTACTTC
TRBJ2-1 | NA | TRBD1 | TRBV27 | CASSSGQGANEQFF | TGTGCCAGCAGTTCGGGACAGGGGGCCAATGAGCAGTTCTTC
TRBJ2-1 | NA | NA | TRBV7-2 | CASSLVIWTLLGRNNEQFF | TGTGCCAGCAGCTTAGTGATTTGGACTTTACTAGGGAGGAACAATGAGCAGTTCTTC
TRBJ2-7 | NA | NA | TRBV10-2 | CASRSSGSSYEQYF | TGCGCCAGCAGGAGCAGCGGTTCATCCTACGAGCAGTACTTC
TRBJ2-2 | NA | NA | TRBV5-6 | CASSLYTGELFF | TGTGCCAGCAGCCTCTACACCGGGGAGCTGTTTTTT
TRBJ1-4 | NA | TRBD1 | TRBV19 | CASRETGGGEKLFF | TGTGCCAGTAGGGAGACAGGGGGCGGTGAAAAACTGTTTTTT
TRBJ2-7 | NA | TRBD2 | TRBV7-6 | CASSPQTSGSRRVLYEQYF | TGTGCCAGCAGTCCCCAGACTAGCGGGAGTCGACGGGTACTATACGAGCAGTACTTC
TRBJ2-5 | NA | NA | TRBV2 | CASKARAQETQYF | TGTGCCAGCAAGGCCAGGGCCCAAGAGACCCAGTACTTC
TRBJ2-7 | NA | TRBD1 | TRBV10-3 | CAIRDRGYEQYF | TGTGCCATCAGGGACAGGGGATACGAGCAGTACTTC
TRBJ2-1 | once | TRBD2 | TRBV19 | CASINRGGSNEEQFF | TGTGCCAGTATTAATAGGGGCGGGAGCAATGAGGAGCAGTTCTTC
TRBJ1-2 | NA | NA | TRBV6-5 | CASSYSGGFGYTF | TGTGCCAGCAGTTACTCAGGCGGGTTCGGCTACACCTTC
TRBJ2-5 | once | NA | TRBV15 | CATSRGAAARVETQYF | TGTGCCACCAGCAGAGGGGCAGCGGCCCGGGTAGAGACCCAGTACTTC
TRBJ1-2 | NA | TRBD1 | TRBV30 | CAWRPPGGNYGYTF | TGTGCCTGGAGACCCCCAGGGGGCAACTATGGCTACACCTTC
TRBJ2-2 | NA | NA | TRBV3-1/TRBV3-2 | CASSQDGGASGELFF | TGTGCCAGCAGCCAAGATGGGGGGGCATCCGGGGAGCTGTTTTTT
TRBJ1-6 | once | TRBD1 | TRBV28 | CASSSAGTGNSPLHF | TGTGCCAGCAGTTCCGCCGGGACAGGAAATTCACCCCTCCACTTT
TRBJ2-1 | few | TRBD1 | TRBV14 | CASSLGQGGPSSYNEQFF | TGTGCCAGCAGCCTAGGACAGGGGGGGCCCAGCTCCTACAATGAGCAGTTCTTC
TRBJ2-1 | NA | TRBD1 | TRBV9 | CASSVGTVVYNEQFF | TGTGCCAGCAGCGTGGGGACAGTCGTCTACAATGAGCAGTTCTTC
TRBJ2-3 | NA | NA | TRBV4-2 | CASSRETDTQYF | TGTGCCAGCAGCCGGGAGACAGATACGCAGTATTTT
TRBJ2-7 | NA | TRBD2 | TRBV5-1 | CASSSGTSYEQYF | TGCGCCAGCAGTTCCGGGACTAGCTACGAGCAGTACTTC